This TCR beta chain was sequenced during a study of tumor-infiltrating lymphocytes in primary liver carcinoma. Study overall: The study obtained roughly 3.65 to 8 million productive TCRbeta reads per sample, similar across tissue types. Study conclusions and caveats: Just around 7.5-24% of top clones spanned all five tumor regions.

Starting from 500 ng of total RNA, TCR beta cDNA was produced with a primer in the constant region. Slightly modified ARM-PCR served as the procedure for the TCR beta libraries. These libraries came from three rounds of nested multiplex PCR. A C-beta reverse primer and TRBV1-TRBV30 forward primers served in each of the first two PCR rounds, at ten to eleven cycles apiece. TCRdb called the multiplex PCR reads again in MiXCR, with one record for every CDR3 protein. The sample comprises around 190,000 distinct CDR3 sequences, around four fifths of which are singletons, and around 18% rests with the top ten. This CDR3 is 14 amino acids long. Germline assignment: CDR1 SGHNT and CDR2 YYREEE (reference sequence). Co-extraction of both nucleic acids (RNA and DNA) used about 18-31 mg of unsorted bulk tissue. A note on this clonotype: Its antigen is still unknown. Its ends do not fully match the called genes, so a read error is possible.

The rearrangement links TRBV5-4 to TRBJ2-5, with D maybe TRBD2 (5 bases). Sequenced material: tumor tissue from primary liver carcinoma. The clonotype originates from a man aged 40-55 years with primary liver carcinoma and hepatitis B virus infection. CDR3 loop: CSSSLTGTEETQYF. The CDR3 DNA reads as TGTTCCAGCAGCTTGACGGGAACTGAAGAGACCCAGTACTTC.